The entry below describes one TCR beta chain. Regions amplified from RNA transcripts were the TCR beta CDR3 regions. In the first-round RT-PCR of the TCR CDR3, the HTBI primer set was used. TCRdb re-called the multiplex PCR reads through MiXCR, storing one row per CDR3 protein. The sample includes some 600,000 distinct CDR3 sequences, about 15% of them seen just once. The sample belongs to a study of T cells in Graves' hyperthyroidism and ophthalmopathy. J gave up 4 bases and V 4 bases, and 12 bases lay outside the gene matches. Germline-derived CDR1 and CDR2 are MGHRA and YSYEKL. This CDR3 has 16 residues.

The sample comprised blood. The chain couples TRBV4-1 to TRBJ2-7; TRBD1 matches 8 bases. This TCR came from a woman aged 25-40 years with Graves' hyperthyroidism that later progressed to Graves' ophthalmopathy. The CDR3 coding sequence is TGCGCCAGCAGCCCCAAAGGACAGGGAAACGGGTACGAGCAGTACTTC. This sequence encodes CASSPKGQGNGYEQYF.